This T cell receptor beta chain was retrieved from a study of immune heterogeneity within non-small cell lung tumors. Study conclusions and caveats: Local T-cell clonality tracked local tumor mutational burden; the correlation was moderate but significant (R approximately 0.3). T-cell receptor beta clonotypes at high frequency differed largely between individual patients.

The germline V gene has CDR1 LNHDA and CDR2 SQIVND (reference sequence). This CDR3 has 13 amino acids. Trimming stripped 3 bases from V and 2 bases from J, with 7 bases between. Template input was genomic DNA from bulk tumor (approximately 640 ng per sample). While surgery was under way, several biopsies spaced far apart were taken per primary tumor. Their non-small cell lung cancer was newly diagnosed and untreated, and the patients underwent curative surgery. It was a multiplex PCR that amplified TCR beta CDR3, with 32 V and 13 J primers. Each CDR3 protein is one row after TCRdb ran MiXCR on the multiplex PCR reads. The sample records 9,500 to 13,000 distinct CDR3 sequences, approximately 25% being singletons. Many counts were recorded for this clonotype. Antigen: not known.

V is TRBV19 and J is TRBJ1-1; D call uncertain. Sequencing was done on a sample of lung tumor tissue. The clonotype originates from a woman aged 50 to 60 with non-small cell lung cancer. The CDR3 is CASSIYGNTEAFF. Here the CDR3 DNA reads TGTGCCAGTAGTATTTATGGTAACACTGAAGCTTTCTTT.